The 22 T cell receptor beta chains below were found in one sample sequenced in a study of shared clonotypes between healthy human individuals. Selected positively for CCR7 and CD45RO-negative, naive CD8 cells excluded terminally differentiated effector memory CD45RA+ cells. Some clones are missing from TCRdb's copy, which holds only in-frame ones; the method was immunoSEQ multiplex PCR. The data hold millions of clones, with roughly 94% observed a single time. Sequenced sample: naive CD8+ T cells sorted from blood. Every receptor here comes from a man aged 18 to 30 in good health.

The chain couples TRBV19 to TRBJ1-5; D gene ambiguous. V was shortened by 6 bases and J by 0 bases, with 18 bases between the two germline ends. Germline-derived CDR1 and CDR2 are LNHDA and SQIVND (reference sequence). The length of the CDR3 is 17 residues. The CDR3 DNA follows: TGTGCCAGTAGGGCCTCTGTGACCACCTATAGCAATCAGCCCCAGCATTTT. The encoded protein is CASRASVTTYSNQPQHF.

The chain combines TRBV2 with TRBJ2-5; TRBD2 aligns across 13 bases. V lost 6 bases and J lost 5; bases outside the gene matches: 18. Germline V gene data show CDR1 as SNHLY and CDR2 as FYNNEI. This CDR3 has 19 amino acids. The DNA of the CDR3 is TGTGCCAGCAGCGGAAAGACGGGACTAGCGGGACCCACGAGGGAGACCCAGTACTTC. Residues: CASSGKTGLAGPTRETQYF.

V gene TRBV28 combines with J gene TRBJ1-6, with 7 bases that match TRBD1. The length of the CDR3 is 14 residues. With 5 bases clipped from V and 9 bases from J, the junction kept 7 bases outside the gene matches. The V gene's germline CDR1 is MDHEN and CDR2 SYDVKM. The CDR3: CASSETGEGSPLHF. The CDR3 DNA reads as TGTGCCAGCAGTGAAACAGGGGAGGGTTCACCCCTCCACTTT.

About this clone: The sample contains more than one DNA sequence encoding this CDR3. The DNA for the CDR3 is TGTGCCAGCAGCTTAGAAGCGGGGGGACAAGAGACCCAGTACTTC. It encodes CASSLEAGGQETQYF. The chain has TRBV7-6 and TRBJ2-5; 9 positions agree with TRBD2. J was trimmed by 2 bases and V by 1 base; bases with no gene match: 2. The CDR3 covers 15 residues. CDR1 SGHVS and CDR2 FNYEAQ come from the germline V gene.

The CDR3 region has the DNA TGTGCCAGCAGCTTAGGGACAGAAGCCTACGAGCAGTACTTC. Amino acids: CASSLGTEAYEQYF. The chain is built from TRBV13 and TRBJ2-7; a possible D gene is TRBD1 (5 bases). Germline V gene data show CDR1 as PRHDT and CDR2 as FYEKMQ (reference sequence). Trimming took off 0 bases at V and 2 bases at J, with 8 bases between the two ends. The CDR3 sequence is 14 residues long. The full variable domain, with the rest looked up from reference TRBV13 and TRBJ2-7, is AAGVIQSPRHLIKEKRETATLKCYPIPRHDTVYWYQQGPGQDPQFLISFYEKMQSDKGSIPDRFSAQQFSDYHSELNMSSLELGDSALYFCASSLGTEAYEQYFGPGTRLTVT.

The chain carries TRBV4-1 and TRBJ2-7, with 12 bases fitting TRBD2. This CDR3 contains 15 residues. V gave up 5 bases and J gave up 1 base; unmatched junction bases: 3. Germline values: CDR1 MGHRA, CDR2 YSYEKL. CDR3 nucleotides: TGCGCCAGCAGCACGACTAGCGGGGGATCCTACGAGCAGTACTTC. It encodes CASSTTSGGSYEQYF.

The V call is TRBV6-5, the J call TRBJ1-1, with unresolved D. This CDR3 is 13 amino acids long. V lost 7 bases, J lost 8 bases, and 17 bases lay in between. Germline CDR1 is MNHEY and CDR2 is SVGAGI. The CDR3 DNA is TGTGCCAGCACTGTGGGCCCGGGCCGCGAAGCTTTCTTT. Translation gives CASTVGPGREAFF.

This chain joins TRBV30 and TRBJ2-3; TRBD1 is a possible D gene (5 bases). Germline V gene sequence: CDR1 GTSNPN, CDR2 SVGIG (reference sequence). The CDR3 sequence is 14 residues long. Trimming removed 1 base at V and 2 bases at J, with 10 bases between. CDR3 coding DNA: TGTGCCTGGAGTGGTTGGGGCACCACAGATACGCAGTATTTT. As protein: CAWSGWGTTDTQYF.

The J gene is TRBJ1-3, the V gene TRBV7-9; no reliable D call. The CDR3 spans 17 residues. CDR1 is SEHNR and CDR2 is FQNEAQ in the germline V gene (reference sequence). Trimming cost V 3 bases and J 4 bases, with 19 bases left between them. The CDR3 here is CASSFLMKEYQGNTIYF. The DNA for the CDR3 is TGTGCCAGCAGCTTTCTTATGAAGGAATACCAAGGAAACACCATATATTTT.

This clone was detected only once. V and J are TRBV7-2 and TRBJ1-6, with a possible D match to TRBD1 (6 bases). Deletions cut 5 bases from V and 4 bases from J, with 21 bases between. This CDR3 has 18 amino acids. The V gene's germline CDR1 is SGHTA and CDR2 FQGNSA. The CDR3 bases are TGTGCCAGCAGCCTGCAGTTCAAGGGACAAGATTATAATTCACCCCTCCACTTT. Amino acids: CASSLQFKGQDYNSPLHF.

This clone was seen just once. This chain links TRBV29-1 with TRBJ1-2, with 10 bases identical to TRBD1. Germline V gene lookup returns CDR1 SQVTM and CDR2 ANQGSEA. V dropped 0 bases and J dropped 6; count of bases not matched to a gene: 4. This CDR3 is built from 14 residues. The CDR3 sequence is CSVEDDRGLDGYTF. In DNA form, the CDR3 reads TGCAGCGTTGAAGATGACAGGGGGCTAGATGGCTACACCTTC. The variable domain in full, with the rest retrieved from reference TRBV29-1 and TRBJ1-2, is SAVISQKPSRDICQRGTSLTIQCQVDSQVTMMFWYRQQPGQSLTLIATANQGSEATYESGFVIDKFPISRPNLTFSTLTVSNMSPEDSSIYLCSVEDDRGLDGYTFGSGTRLTVV.

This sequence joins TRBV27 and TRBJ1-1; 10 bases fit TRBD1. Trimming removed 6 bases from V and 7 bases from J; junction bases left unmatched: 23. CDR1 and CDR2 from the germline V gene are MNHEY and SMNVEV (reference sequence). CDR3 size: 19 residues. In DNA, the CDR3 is TGTGCCAGCAGGGGACCGGGACAGGGGTTTACTTGGGCTATCGGTGAAGCTTTCTTT. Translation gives CASRGPGQGFTWAIGEAFF.

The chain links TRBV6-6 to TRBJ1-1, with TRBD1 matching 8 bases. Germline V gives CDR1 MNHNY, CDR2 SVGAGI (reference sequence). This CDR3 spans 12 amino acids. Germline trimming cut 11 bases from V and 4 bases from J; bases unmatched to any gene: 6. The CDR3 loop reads CAGQGAGTEAFF. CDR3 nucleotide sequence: TGTGCCGGGCAGGGGGCGGGCACTGAAGCTTTCTTT.

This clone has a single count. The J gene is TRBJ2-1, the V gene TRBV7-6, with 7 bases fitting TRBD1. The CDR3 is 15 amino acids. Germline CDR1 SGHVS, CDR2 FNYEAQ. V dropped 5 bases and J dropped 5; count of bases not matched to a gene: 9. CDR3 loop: CASSRQDRSDNEQFF. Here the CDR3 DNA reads TGTGCCAGCAGCCGTCAGGACAGGAGTGACAATGAGCAGTTCTTC.

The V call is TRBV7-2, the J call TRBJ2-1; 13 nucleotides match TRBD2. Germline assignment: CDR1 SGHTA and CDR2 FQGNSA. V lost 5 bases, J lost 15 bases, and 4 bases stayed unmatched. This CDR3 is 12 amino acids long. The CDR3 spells CASSIGLAGAFF. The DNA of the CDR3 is TGTGCCAGCAGCATCGGACTAGCGGGAGCGTTCTTC.

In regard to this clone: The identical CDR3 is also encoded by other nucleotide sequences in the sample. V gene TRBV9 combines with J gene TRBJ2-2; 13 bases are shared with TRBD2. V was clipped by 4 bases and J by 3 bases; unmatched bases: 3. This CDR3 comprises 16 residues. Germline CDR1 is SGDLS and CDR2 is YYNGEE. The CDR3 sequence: CASSPGLAGYTGELFF. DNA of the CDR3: TGTGCCAGCAGCCCGGGACTAGCGGGGTACACCGGGGAGCTGTTTTTT. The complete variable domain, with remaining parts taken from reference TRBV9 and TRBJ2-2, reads DSGVTQTPKHLITATGQRVTLRCSPRSGDLSVYWYQQSLDQGLQFLIQYYNGEERAKGNILERFSAQQFPDLHSELNLSSLELGDSALYFCASSPGLAGYTGELFFGEGSRLTVL.

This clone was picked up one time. CDR3: CATSGRTDYGYTF. The DNA of the CDR3 is TGTGCCACCAGCGGAAGGACAGACTATGGCTACACCTTC. V and J are TRBV15 and TRBJ1-2; D perhaps matches TRBD1 (6 bases). Germline CDR1 is LNHNV and CDR2 is YYDKDF (reference sequence). The CDR3 sequence is 13 residues long. The V end lost 5 bases, the J end lost 3 bases, and 10 bases lay between the germline ends.

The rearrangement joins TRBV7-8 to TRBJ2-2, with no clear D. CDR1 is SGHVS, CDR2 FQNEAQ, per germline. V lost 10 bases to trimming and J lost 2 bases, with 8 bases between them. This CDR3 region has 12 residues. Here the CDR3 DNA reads TGTGCCATCGGGCTAAACACCGGGGAGCTGTTTTTT. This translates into CAIGLNTGELFF.

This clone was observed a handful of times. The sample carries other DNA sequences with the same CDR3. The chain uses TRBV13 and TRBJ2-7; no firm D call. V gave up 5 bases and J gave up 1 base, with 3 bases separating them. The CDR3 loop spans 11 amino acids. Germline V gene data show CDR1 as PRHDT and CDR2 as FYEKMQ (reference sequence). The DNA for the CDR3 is TGTGCCAGCAGCGCTTCCTACGAGCAGTACTTC. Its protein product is CASSASYEQYF.

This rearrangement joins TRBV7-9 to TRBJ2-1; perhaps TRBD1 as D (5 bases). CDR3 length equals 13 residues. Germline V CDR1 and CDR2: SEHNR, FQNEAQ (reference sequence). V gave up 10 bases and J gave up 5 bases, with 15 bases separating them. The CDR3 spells CATATGQDNEQFF. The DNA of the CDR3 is TGTGCCACGGCGACTGGACAAGACAATGAGCAGTTCTTC.

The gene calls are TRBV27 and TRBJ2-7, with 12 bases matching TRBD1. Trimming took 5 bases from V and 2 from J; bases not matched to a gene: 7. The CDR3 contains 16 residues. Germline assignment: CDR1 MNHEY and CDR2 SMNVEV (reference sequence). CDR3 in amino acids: CASSASGTGGTYEQYF. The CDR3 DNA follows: TGTGCCAGCAGTGCTTCCGGGACAGGGGGCACCTACGAGCAGTACTTC.

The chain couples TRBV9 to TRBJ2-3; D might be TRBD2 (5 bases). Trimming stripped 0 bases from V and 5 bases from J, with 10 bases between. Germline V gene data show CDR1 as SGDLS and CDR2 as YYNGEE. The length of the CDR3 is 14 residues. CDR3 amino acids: CASSVGGMGDTQYF. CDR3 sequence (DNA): TGTGCCAGCAGCGTAGGAGGGATGGGAGATACGCAGTATTTT.